This section outlines one T cell receptor beta chain sequence together with its context. In germline, CDR1 is SGHAT, CDR2 FQDESV (reference sequence). This CDR3 contains 15 residues. Trimming took 4 bases from V and 6 from J; bases not matched to a gene: 5. These data are taken from a study of blood T cell repertoires in COVID-19. Across the study: Acute and convalescent COVID-19 specimens originated in the United States, Italy and Spain. From T cells, B-cell-depleted T cells, or PBMCs came the material, which was cDNA or gDNA.

In the original processing: Estimation of nucleated cell counts was performed using reference gene primer amplification. Repertoires were generated with immunoSEQ multiplex PCR, while TCRdb's copy carries only in-frame clones and drops some. V and J calls plus clone size are reproduced from that table; the DNA served to infer D and trimming. The table shows some 50,000 clones, with over 75% occurring only once. The receptor's source is a human donor in a cohort sampled during active COVID-19. The sample taken for sequencing was peripheral blood. The V call is TRBV11-1, the J call TRBJ2-1; 11 positions match TRBD1. Written as DNA, the CDR3 is TGTGCCAGCAGCTCGTCGGGACAGGGGGTCAATGAGCAGTTCTTC. Its protein is CASSSSGQGVNEQFF. The entire variable domain, with the rest obtained from reference TRBV11-1 and TRBJ2-1, is as follows: EAEVAQSPRYKITEKSQAVAFWCDPISGHATLYWYRQILGQGPELLVQFQDESVVDDSQLPKDRFSAERLKGVDSTLKIQPAELGDSAMYLCASSSSGQGVNEQFFGPGTRLTVL.